The rows below give T cell receptor beta chains drawn from one sample of a study of CD8+ T cells in alopecia areata. The assay was immunoSEQ multiplex PCR, and TCRdb's table has in-frame clones only and misses some. The sample has some 150,000 clones; around half are singletons. The sample in question was CD8+ T cells sorted from blood, obtained at week 4, from a patient treated with tofacitinib. These TCRs come from a human donor with alopecia areata. The CDR3 runs from the conserved cysteine through the conserved F or W. The order of the fields is V gene, J gene, D gene, clone size, CDR3 protein, CDR3 DNA. D genes are given only for firm matches. Some rows mark clone size as missing; the rest say once, few, many or name a class of expanded clone.

>TRBV25-1|TRBJ2-5|TRBD1|few
CASGRGQGPSETQYF
TGTGCCAGCGGACGGGGACAGGGGCCTTCAGAGACCCAGTACTTC
>TRBV4-1|TRBJ2-7|-|-
CASSQFQRESEQYF
TGCGCCAGCAGCCAATTCCAGCGAGAGAGCGAGCAGTACTTC
>TRBV6-5|TRBJ1-1|-|-
CASSYFRGETEAFF
TGTGCCAGCAGTTACTTCCGAGGGGAAACTGAAGCTTTCTTT
>TRBV30|TRBJ2-1|-|-
CAWMRGYEQFF
TGTGCCTGGATGAGGGGTTATGAGCAGTTCTTC
>TRBV4-1|TRBJ1-1|TRBD1|few
CASSQEEGATEAFF
TGCGCCAGCAGCCAAGAGGAGGGGGCCACTGAAGCTTTCTTT
>TRBV11-2|TRBJ1-2|TRBD1|-
CASTQTGFGYTF
TGTGCCAGCACCCAGACAGGGTTTGGCTACACCTTC
>TRBV5-4|TRBJ2-1|-|-
CASSLGQPGEQFF
TGTGCCAGCAGCTTGGGACAACCGGGCGAGCAGTTCTTC
>TRBV7-8|TRBJ2-2|TRBD1|-
CASSPDRANTGELFF
TGTGCCAGCAGCCCCGACAGGGCGAACACCGGGGAGCTGTTTTTT
>TRBV25-1|TRBJ1-1|-|-
CASSGARNTEAFF
TGTGCCAGCAGTGGGGCGAGGAACACTGAAGCTTTCTTT
>TRBV10-2|TRBJ2-7|-|-
CASRDSYEQYF
TGCGCCAGCAGAGACAGCTACGAGCAGTACTTC
>TRBV5-1|TRBJ2-1|-|-
CASSSDSLEQFF
TGCGCCAGCTCCTCGGATAGTCTGGAGCAGTTCTTC
>TRBV13|TRBJ1-1|-|-
CASSPSTEVMNTEAFF
TGTGCCAGCAGCCCATCGACAGAAGTTATGAACACTGAAGCTTTCTTT
>TRBV30|TRBJ1-2|-|few
CAWSVGGQDGYTF
TGTGCCTGGAGCGTCGGGGGCCAGGATGGCTACACCTTC
>TRBV7-9|TRBJ2-1|TRBD2|-
CASSLPTSGDVNNEQFF
TGTGCCAGCAGCCTACCTACTAGCGGGGATGTTAACAATGAGCAGTTCTTC
>TRBV5-6|TRBJ1-2|-|-
CASSETGGYTF
TGTGCCAGCAGCGAGACCGGTGGCTACACCTTC
>TRBV15|TRBJ2-6|-|-
CATSRDPDSGANVLTF
TGTGCCACCAGCAGAGATCCAGACTCTGGGGCCAACGTCCTGACTTTC
>TRBV5-1|TRBJ1-1|-|-
CASSLTTRELEAFF
TGCGCCAGCAGCTTGACCACCCGGGAACTAGAAGCTTTCTTT
>TRBV18|TRBJ1-5|TRBD1|once
CASSPRQGGQPQHF
TGTGCCAGCTCACCTCGACAGGGGGGACAGCCCCAGCATTTT
>TRBV5-1|TRBJ2-1|-|-
CASSVSVDEQFF
TGCGCCAGCAGCGTGAGTGTTGACGAGCAGTTCTTC
>TRBV6-5|TRBJ2-7|-|-
CASSSIYEQYF
TGTGCCAGCAGTTCAATCTACGAGCAGTACTTC
>TRBV30|TRBJ2-5|TRBD2|-
CAWRPLGLGLQETQYF
TGTGCCTGGAGGCCCTTGGGACTAGGGCTCCAAGAGACCCAGTACTTC
>TRBV4-3|TRBJ1-4|-|few
CASSPIIGANEKLFF
TGCGCCAGCAGCCCAATAATTGGGGCTAATGAAAAACTGTTTTTT
>TRBV5-6|TRBJ2-3|-|-
CASKRLRDTQYF
TGTGCCAGTAAGCGACTTAGAGATACGCAGTATTTT
>TRBV27|TRBJ2-5|-|once
CASSLSMGQGMEETQYF
TGTGCCAGCAGTTTATCGATGGGACAAGGGATGGAGGAGACCCAGTACTTC
>TRBV15|TRBJ1-1|TRBD1|-
CATSRRQGLNTEAFF
TGTGCCACCAGCCGCCGACAGGGGCTGAACACTGAAGCTTTCTTT
>TRBV6-5|TRBJ1-1|-|-
CASSWEGVTEAFF
TGTGCCAGCAGTTGGGAAGGGGTAACTGAAGCTTTCTTT